This entry lists 29 T cell receptor beta chains sequenced from one sample in a study of blood T cell repertoires in COVID-19. Generated by immunoSEQ multiplex PCR, the TCRdb table keeps only in-frame clones and is missing some. The sample contains 350,000 to 450,000 clones, approximately 91% of which appear only once. The sequencing input was PBMCs or T cells enriched from blood (not recorded which). Receptor source: a woman aged 40-49 years who had been exposed to COVID-19.

The chain carries TRBV3-1 (or the pseudogene TRBV3-2) and TRBJ2-7; TRBD1 is a possible D gene (5 bases). Trimming removed 2 bases from V and 0 bases from J, with 11 bases in between. This CDR3 has 15 amino acids. Germline CDR1 LGHDT, CDR2 YNNKEL (reference sequence). CDR3 coding DNA: TGTGCCAGCAGCCAAATTGGGGCCCGCTCCTACGAGCAGTACTTC. Protein sequence: CASSQIGARSYEQYF.

The V call is TRBV7-2, the J call TRBJ1-5; a possible D gene is TRBD1 (6 bases). This CDR3 is 14 amino acids long. V lost 2 bases and J 3 bases, leaving 8 bases between the germline ends. The germline V gene has CDR1 SGHTA and CDR2 FQGNSA. This chain's CDR3 is CASSLMGANQPQHF. The CDR3 bases are TGTGCCAGCAGCTTAATGGGGGCCAATCAGCCCCAGCATTTT.

The table lists this clone with a few counts. V usage is TRBV2 and J usage is TRBJ1-6; a weak D match, TRBD1 (6 bases). Looked up from germline, CDR1 is SNHLY and CDR2 is FYNNEI. The CDR3 is made up of 16 amino acids. V was trimmed by 2 bases and J by 7 bases, leaving 15 bases between them. The CDR3 DNA reads as TGTGCCAGCAGTGAATCCGGGCAGAGGGGGAATTCACCCCTCCACTTT. Encoded protein: CASSESGQRGNSPLHF.

This chain links TRBV7-8 with TRBJ2-1, with TRBD2 matching over 14 bases. Trimming at V came to 8 bases and at J to 8 bases, leaving 11 bases not matched to a gene. This CDR3 region has 16 residues. The germline gives CDR1 SGHVS, CDR2 FQNEAQ. The CDR3 sequence is CASLQGLAGVIDEQFF. Written as DNA, the CDR3 is TGTGCCAGCCTACAGGGACTAGCGGGAGTAATTGATGAGCAGTTCTTC.

V is TRBV5-1 and J is TRBJ2-7; D ambiguous. Trimming pared 4 bases from V and 3 bases from J, leaving 11 bases between. Germline-derived CDR1 and CDR2 are SGHRS and YFSETQ. This CDR3 spans 13 amino acids. The DNA of the CDR3 is TGCGCCAGCAGCCCACAACGCAACTACGAGCAGTACTTC. Translating gives CASSPQRNYEQYF.

The rearrangement uses TRBV9 and TRBJ1-4; D may be TRBD1 (6 bases). Trimming stripped 4 bases from V and 0 bases from J, with 13 bases between. Germline V gene lookup returns CDR1 SGDLS and CDR2 YYNGEE. CDR3 length equals 16 residues. The CDR3 here is CASSPRGGATNEKLFF. The CDR3 DNA reads as TGTGCCAGCAGCCCTAGAGGGGGAGCAACTAATGAAAAACTGTTTTTT.

The chain links TRBV2 to TRBJ2-1; D is perhaps TRBD1 (5 bases). This CDR3 comprises 16 residues. Trimming left V 5 bases short and J 1 base short, with 15 bases between. Germline V gives CDR1 SNHLY, CDR2 FYNNEI. The CDR3 coding sequence is TGTGCCAGCAGTACCCCACAGGAGATTTCCTACAATGAGCAGTTCTTC. It specifies CASSTPQEISYNEQFF.

The genes are TRBV25-1 and TRBJ2-1; a possible D gene is TRBD1 (5 bases). The CDR3 totals 14 residues. The germline V and J ends were trimmed by 5 bases and 5 bases, with 13 bases remaining between them. Germline V gene data show CDR1 as MGHDK and CDR2 as SYGVNS. The DNA for the CDR3 is TGTGCCAGCAGTCGACAGAGAGGAGACAATGAGCAGTTCTTC. Amino acid sequence: CASSRQRGDNEQFF. The full variable domain, rest sourced from reference TRBV25-1 and TRBJ2-1, is EADIYQTPRYLVIGTGKKITLECSQTMGHDKMYWYQQDPGMELHLIHYSYGVNSTEKGDLSSESTVSRIRTEHFPLTLESARPSHTSQYLCASSRQRGDNEQFFGPGTRLTVL.

The rearrangement links TRBV7-2 to TRBJ1-1; D remains unclear. CDR1 is SGHTA and CDR2 is FQGNSA in the germline V gene. Trimming removed 5 bases from V and 1 base from J, with 17 bases in between. This CDR3 has 16 amino acids. CDR3 DNA sequence: TGTGCCAGCAGCCCGCAAATTCGAGGAGGGAACACTGAAGCTTTCTTT. Translation: CASSPQIRGGNTEAFF.

The rearrangement links TRBV29-1 to TRBJ1-2; D is unclear. V lost 6 bases and J 2 bases, leaving 7 bases between the germline ends. This CDR3 has 11 amino acids. Per germline, CDR1 SQVTM and CDR2 ANQGSEA. The CDR3 DNA reads as TGCAGCGTCCAGTGGAACTATGGCTACACCTTC. Protein: CSVQWNYGYTF. The variable domain in full, with the rest retrieved from reference TRBV29-1 and TRBJ1-2, is SAVISQKPSRDICQRGTSLTIQCQVDSQVTMMFWYRQQPGQSLTLIATANQGSEATYESGFVIDKFPISRPNLTFSTLTVSNMSPEDSSIYLCSVQWNYGYTFGSGTRLTVV.

This chain links TRBV30 with TRBJ2-7; 8 bases match TRBD1. V gave up 2 bases and J gave up 3 bases; unmatched junction bases: 3. The length of the CDR3 is 13 residues. Germline loops: CDR1 GTSNPN, CDR2 SVGIG (reference sequence). DNA of the CDR3: TGTGCCTGGAGTCACGGACAGGGCTACGAGCAGTACTTC. Amino acids: CAWSHGQGYEQYF. The variable domain in full, with the rest retrieved from reference TRBV30 and TRBJ2-7, is SQTIHQWPATLVQPVGSPLSLECTVEGTSNPNLYWYRQAAGRGLQLLFYSVGIGQISSEVPQNLSASRPQDRQFILSSKKLLLSDSGFYLCAWSHGQGYEQYFGPGTRLTVT.

V is TRBV19 and J is TRBJ1-2; TRBD1 matches at 9 bases. The CDR3 length is 15 residues. The J segment lost 8 bases and the V segment lost 5 bases, leaving 12 bases of the junction unmatched. Germline V gives CDR1 LNHDA, CDR2 SQIVND (reference sequence). CDR3 in amino acids: CASSHVTGGLEGYTF. The CDR3 DNA sequence: TGTGCCAGTAGTCATGTGACAGGGGGATTAGAAGGCTACACCTTC.

The J gene is TRBJ1-2, the V gene TRBV7-2; possible D gene TRBD1, 5 bases. Germline lookup yields CDR1 SGHTA and CDR2 FQGNSA. CDR3 length: 14 residues. V lost 3 bases and J 5 bases, leaving 13 bases between the germline ends. The CDR3 region is CASSFGTGGYGYTF. The CDR3 coding sequence is TGTGCCAGCAGCTTTGGGACGGGGGGGTATGGCTACACCTTC. Looking up the rest from reference TRBV7-2 and TRBJ1-2 gives the full variable domain: GAGVSQSPSNKVTEKGKDVELRCDPISGHTALYWYRQSLGQGLEFLIYFQGNSAPDKSGLPSDRFSAERTGGSVSTLTIQRTQQEDSAVYLCASSFGTGGYGYTFGSGTRLTVV.

Notes on this clone: The identical CDR3 is also encoded by other nucleotide sequences in the sample. The rearrangement links TRBV12-3 or TRBV12-4 to TRBJ1-1; D gene ambiguous. CDR3 length: 12 residues. Deletions cut 3 bases from V and 5 bases from J, with 7 bases between. CDR3 region: CASSFPGTEAFF. In nucleotides, the CDR3 is TGTGCCAGCAGTTTCCCGGGTACTGAAGCTTTCTTT.

This clone appeared once. The rearrangement uses TRBV19 and TRBJ1-3, with 7 bases aligning to TRBD1. The CDR3 extends over 15 amino acids. The ends lost 9 bases at V and 0 bases at J; junction bases unmatched: 8. Germline V gene data show CDR1 as LNHDA and CDR2 as SQIVND (reference sequence). The DNA for the CDR3 is TGTGCCAGCGTTGACAGGGCCACCTCTGGAAACACCATATATTTT. Amino acid sequence: CASVDRATSGNTIYF.

The CDR3 here is CASSRDFRTSGTETQYF. The CDR3, as DNA: TGTGCCAGCAGTCGAGACTTTAGGACTAGCGGGACAGAGACCCAGTACTTC. The genes are TRBV2 and TRBJ2-5; 12 bases fit TRBD2. Trimming cost V 5 bases and J 4 bases; bases outside gene matches: 11. Germline V gives CDR1 SNHLY, CDR2 FYNNEI. CDR3 length: 17 amino acids.

The rearrangement uses TRBV5-1 and TRBJ1-6; TRBD1 matches 9 bases. Looked up from germline, CDR1 is SGHRS and CDR2 is YFSETQ. With V trimmed by 4 bases and J by 7 bases, 12 bases remained unmatched. CDR3 size: 17 residues. The CDR3 here is CASSPWDREGFNSPLHF. For the CDR3, the DNA is TGCGCCAGCAGCCCGTGGGACAGGGAGGGGTTCAATTCACCCCTCCACTTT.

The rearrangement uses TRBV3-1 (or the pseudogene TRBV3-2) and TRBJ1-1; 10 nucleotides match TRBD1. The ends lost 3 bases at V and 6 bases at J; junction bases unmatched: 4. CDR1 and CDR2 from the germline V gene are LGHDT and YNNKEL (reference sequence). This CDR3 region has 14 residues. In DNA form, the CDR3 reads TGTGCCAGCAGCCAGACAGGGGGCATAGCTGAAGCTTTCTTT. Its protein product is CASSQTGGIAEAFF.

The sample holds a few counts of this clone. The chain uses TRBV6-2 or TRBV6-3 and TRBJ1-1, with TRBD1 matching over 7 bases. Germline V gene data show CDR1 as MNHEY and CDR2 as SVGEGT. The CDR3 runs to 13 residues. The J segment lost 6 bases and the V segment lost 5 bases, leaving 6 bases of the junction unmatched. CDR3 DNA sequence: TGTGCCAGCAGTCCGACAGGGCGCGCTGAAGCTTTCTTT. Translated: CASSPTGRAEAFF.

The DNA of the CDR3 is TGTGCCAGCAGTGAAGTGATTGGGGGGTCCCAGCATTTT. Its translation: CASSEVIGGSQHF. The chain carries TRBV6-1 and TRBJ1-5; TRBD1 is a possible D gene (5 bases). The germline CDR1 and CDR2 sequences are MNHNS and SASEGT. There are 13 residues in the CDR3. The germline V and J ends were trimmed by 1 base and 11 bases, with 12 bases remaining between them.

V gene TRBV5-5 combines with J gene TRBJ2-3; 16 bases are shared with TRBD2. In germline, CDR1 is SGHKS, CDR2 YYEKEE (reference sequence). The CDR3 is 19 amino acids. V dropped 3 bases and J dropped 3; count of bases not matched to a gene: 10. The CDR3 loop reads CASSSTGTSGGAATDTQYF. The DNA for the CDR3 is TGTGCCAGCAGCTCAACCGGGACTAGCGGGGGGGCCGCGACAGATACGCAGTATTTT.

A word on this clone: Other DNA sequences in the same sample also yield this CDR3. This rearrangement joins TRBV2 to TRBJ2-3, with 8 positions matching TRBD1. Germline assignment: CDR1 SNHLY and CDR2 FYNNEI. This CDR3 contains 14 residues. The V and J ends lost 6 bases and 4 bases, in that order; junction bases with no gene match: 6. In DNA form, the CDR3 reads TGTGCCAGCAGAGGGACAGGCAAGGCAGATACGCAGTATTTT. Translation gives CASRGTGKADTQYF.

The chain employs TRBV7-9 and TRBJ1-1, with 8 bases identical to TRBD1. Germline V lookup: CDR1 SEHNR, CDR2 FQNEAQ (reference sequence). V dropped 1 base and J dropped 3; count of bases not matched to a gene: 4. The CDR3 consists of 15 residues. CDR3 amino acids: CASSLGTGWDTEAFF. In nucleotides, the CDR3 is TGTGCCAGCAGCTTAGGGACAGGGTGGGACACTGAAGCTTTCTTT.

CDR3 DNA sequence: TGTGCCAGCAGTCGGGACAGGGGTACTGAAGCTTTCTTT. It specifies CASSRDRGTEAFF. The V and J genes are TRBV12-3 or TRBV12-4 and TRBJ1-1; 10 positions agree with TRBD1. The CDR3 length is 13 residues. V gave up 5 bases and J gave up 5 bases; unmatched junction bases: 2.

The genes are TRBV19 and TRBJ1-2, with 9 nucleotides matching TRBD1. The CDR3 has 15 amino acids. V lost 9 bases, J lost 5 bases, and 13 bases stayed unmatched. Germline assignment: CDR1 LNHDA and CDR2 SQIVND (reference sequence). The CDR3 bases are TGTGCCAGCCGGACCTCCGGGACAGGGTGGTATGGCTACACCTTC. It specifies CASRTSGTGWYGYTF.

The chain combines TRBV18 with TRBJ1-2; TRBD1 matches at 7 bases. Germline-derived CDR1 and CDR2 are KGHSH and LQKENI. V dropped 3 bases and J dropped 8; count of bases not matched to a gene: 9. This CDR3 comprises 14 residues. The CDR3 coding sequence is TGTGCCAGCTCACCGGACAGGATAAACGGGGGCTACACCTTC. The encoded protein is CASSPDRINGGYTF. Together with reference TRBV18 and TRBJ1-2, the CDR3 gives the full variable domain: NAGVMQNPRHLVRRRGQEARLRCSPMKGHSHVYWYRQLPEEGLKFMVYLQKENIIDESGMPKERFSAEFPKEGPSILRIQQVVRGDSAAYFCASSPDRINGGYTFGSGTRLTVV.

This chain links TRBV19 with TRBJ1-2, with 7 bases that match TRBD1. This CDR3 comprises 17 residues. Germline CDR1 and CDR2: LNHDA and SQIVND (reference sequence). V lost 5 bases and J lost 4; bases outside the gene matches: 16. The CDR3 sequence is CASSYPGQLSSFYGYTF. The DNA of the CDR3 is TGTGCCAGTAGTTACCCGGGACAGTTATCTTCATTCTATGGCTACACCTTC.

The V and J genes are TRBV19 and TRBJ1-3, with D uncertain. The V gene's germline CDR1 is LNHDA and CDR2 SQIVND (reference sequence). The CDR3 consists of 15 residues. Trimming shortened V by 3 bases and J by 3 bases, and 12 bases separated the two germline ends. CDR3 in DNA: TGTGCCAGTAGTATTCCCAGAAGTGGTGGAAACACCATATATTTT. The encoded protein is CASSIPRSGGNTIYF.

The chain has TRBV27 and TRBJ1-1; TRBD1 matches 7 bases. The CDR3 totals 13 residues. In germline, CDR1 is MNHEY, CDR2 SMNVEV (reference sequence). The trim removed 7 bases at V and 1 base at J, leaving 3 bases unmatched. Here the CDR3 DNA reads TGTGCCAGCACCGACAGGGAGAACACTGAAGCTTTCTTT. It is translated as CASTDRENTEAFF.